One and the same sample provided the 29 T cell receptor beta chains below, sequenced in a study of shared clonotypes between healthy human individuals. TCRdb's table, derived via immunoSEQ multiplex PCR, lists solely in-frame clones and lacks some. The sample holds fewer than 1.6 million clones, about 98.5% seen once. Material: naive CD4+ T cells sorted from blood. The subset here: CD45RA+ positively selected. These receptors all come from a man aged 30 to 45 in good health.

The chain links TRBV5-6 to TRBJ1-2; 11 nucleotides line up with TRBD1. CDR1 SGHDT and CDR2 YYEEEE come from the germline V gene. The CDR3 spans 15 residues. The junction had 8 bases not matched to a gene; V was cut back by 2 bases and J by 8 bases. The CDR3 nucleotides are TGTGCCAGCAGCTTTCCTAGGACAGGGGGCTACGGCTACACCTTC. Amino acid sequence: CASSFPRTGGYGYTF.

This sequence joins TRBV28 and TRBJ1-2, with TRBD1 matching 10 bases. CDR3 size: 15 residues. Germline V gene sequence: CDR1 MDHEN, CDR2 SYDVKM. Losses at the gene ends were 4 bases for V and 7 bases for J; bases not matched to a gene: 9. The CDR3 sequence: CASSSTGGAEGGYTF. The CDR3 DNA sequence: TGTGCCAGCAGTTCGACAGGGGGCGCAGAAGGTGGCTACACCTTC.

In nucleotides, the CDR3 is TGCGCCAGCAGCTTGGAACCCGGTTCGGGCACGCAGTATTTT. Translating it yields CASSLEPGSGTQYF. This chain connects TRBV5-1 to TRBJ2-3; unclear D gene. With 0 bases removed from V and 9 bases from J, the gap between germline ends came to 14 bases. This CDR3 region has 14 residues. The germline CDR1 and CDR2 sequences are SGHRS and YFSETQ. Filled out from reference TRBV5-1 and TRBJ2-3, the complete variable domain reads KAGVTQTPRYLIKTRGQQVTLSCSPISGHRSVSWYQQTPGQGLQFLFEYFSETQRNKGNFPGRFSGRQFSNSRSEMNVSTLELGDSALYLCASSLEPGSGTQYFGPGTRLTVL.

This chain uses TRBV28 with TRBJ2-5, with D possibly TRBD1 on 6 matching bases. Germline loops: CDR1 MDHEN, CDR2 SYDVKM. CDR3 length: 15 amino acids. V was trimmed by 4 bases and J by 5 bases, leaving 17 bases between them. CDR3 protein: CASSSDNRVLETQYF. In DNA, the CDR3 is TGTGCCAGCAGTTCCGATAACAGGGTATTGGAGACCCAGTACTTC.

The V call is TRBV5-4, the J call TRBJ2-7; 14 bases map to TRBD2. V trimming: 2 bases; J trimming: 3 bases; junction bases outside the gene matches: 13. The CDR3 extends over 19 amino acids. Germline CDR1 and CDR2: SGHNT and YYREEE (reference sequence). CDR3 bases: TGTGCCAGCAGCTTCAAAACCGGGACTAGCGGGAGCTGGAGCTACGAGCAGTACTTC. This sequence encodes CASSFKTGTSGSWSYEQYF.

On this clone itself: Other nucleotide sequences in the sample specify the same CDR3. The CDR3, as DNA: TGCGCCAGCAGTGTGGGCGAGACCCAGTACTTC. Translation gives CASSVGETQYF. The chain couples TRBV10-2 to TRBJ2-5; D is unresolved. The V end lost 4 bases, the J end lost 5 bases, and 5 bases lay between the germline ends. The CDR3 totals 11 residues. Germline-derived CDR1 and CDR2 are WSHSY and SAAADI.

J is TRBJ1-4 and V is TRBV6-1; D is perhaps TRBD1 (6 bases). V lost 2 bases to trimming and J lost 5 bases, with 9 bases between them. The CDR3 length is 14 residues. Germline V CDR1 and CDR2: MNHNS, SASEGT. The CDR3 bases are TGTGCCAGCAGTGAATACAGGGCCAATGAAAAACTGTTTTTT. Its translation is CASSEYRANEKLFF.

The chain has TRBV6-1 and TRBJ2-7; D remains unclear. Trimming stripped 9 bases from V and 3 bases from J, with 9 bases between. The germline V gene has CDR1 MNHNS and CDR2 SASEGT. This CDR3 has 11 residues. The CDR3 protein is CASVSYYEQYF. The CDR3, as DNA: TGTGCCAGTGTCTCGTACTACGAGCAGTACTTC.

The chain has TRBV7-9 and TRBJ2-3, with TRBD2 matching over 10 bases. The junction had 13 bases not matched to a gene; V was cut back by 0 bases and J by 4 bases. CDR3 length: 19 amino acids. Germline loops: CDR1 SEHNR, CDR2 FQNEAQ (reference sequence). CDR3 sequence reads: CASSLAFGVSGRSPDTQYF. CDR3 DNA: TGTGCCAGCAGCTTAGCGTTTGGTGTTAGCGGGAGGTCCCCAGATACGCAGTATTTT.

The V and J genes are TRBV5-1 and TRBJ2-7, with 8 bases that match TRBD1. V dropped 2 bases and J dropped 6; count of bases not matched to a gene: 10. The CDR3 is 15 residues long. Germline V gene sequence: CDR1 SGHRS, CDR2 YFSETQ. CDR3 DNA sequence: TGCGCCAGCAGCTTAGACGGGCAGGGGGCGCGCGAGCAGTACTTC. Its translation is CASSLDGQGAREQYF.

The CDR3 reads CASSKAGGTNTEAFF. As DNA, the CDR3 is TGTGCCAGCAGCAAAGCAGGGGGAACGAACACTGAAGCTTTCTTT. This chain uses TRBV21-1 with TRBJ1-1; TRBD1 was called by the table and not checked on the DNA. TRBV21-1 is a recognized pseudogene. The CDR3 runs to 15 residues.

This chain's CDR3 is CASSRSWGGVNQPQHF. The CDR3 region has the DNA TGTGCCAGCAGCCGATCTTGGGGGGGAGTCAATCAGCCCCAGCATTTT. This rearrangement joins TRBV5-8 to TRBJ1-5; TRBD1 might be the D (5 bases). CDR3 size: 16 residues. Germline V gene lookup returns CDR1 SGHTS and CDR2 YDEGEE. Trimming removed 4 bases from V and 3 bases from J, with 17 bases in between. The whole variable domain, filled in from reference TRBV5-8 and TRBJ1-5, reads EAGVTQSPTHLIKTRGQQATLRCSPISGHTSVYWYQQALGLGLQFLLWYDEGEERNRGNFPPRFSGRQFPNYSSELNVNALELEDSALYLCASSRSWGGVNQPQHFGDGTRLSIL.

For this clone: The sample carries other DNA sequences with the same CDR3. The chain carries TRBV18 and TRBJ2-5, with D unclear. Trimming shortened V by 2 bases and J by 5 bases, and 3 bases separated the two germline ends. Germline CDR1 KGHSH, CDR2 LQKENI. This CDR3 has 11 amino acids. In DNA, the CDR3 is TGTGCCAGCTCACCAAGTGAGACCCAGTACTTC. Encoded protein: CASSPSETQYF.

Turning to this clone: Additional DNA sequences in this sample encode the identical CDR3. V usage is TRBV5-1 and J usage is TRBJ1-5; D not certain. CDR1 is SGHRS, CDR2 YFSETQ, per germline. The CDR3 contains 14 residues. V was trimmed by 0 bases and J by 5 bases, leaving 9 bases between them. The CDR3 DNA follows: TGCGCCAGCAGCTTGGGCGGGGAAGATCAGCCCCAGCATTTT. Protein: CASSLGGEDQPQHF.

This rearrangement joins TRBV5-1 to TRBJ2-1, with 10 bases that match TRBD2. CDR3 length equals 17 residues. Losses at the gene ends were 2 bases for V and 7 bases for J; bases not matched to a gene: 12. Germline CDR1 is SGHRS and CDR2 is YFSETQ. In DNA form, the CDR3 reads TGCGCCAGCAGCTTTGGGCTAGCGGGAGTTCGGTGGAATGAGCAGTTCTTC. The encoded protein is CASSFGLAGVRWNEQFF.

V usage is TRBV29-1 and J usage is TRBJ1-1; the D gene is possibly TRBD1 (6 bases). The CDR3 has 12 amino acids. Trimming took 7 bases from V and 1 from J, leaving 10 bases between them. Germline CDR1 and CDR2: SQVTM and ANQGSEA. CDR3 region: CSDIQGNTEAFF. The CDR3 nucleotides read TGCAGCGATATACAGGGGAACACTGAAGCTTTCTTT.

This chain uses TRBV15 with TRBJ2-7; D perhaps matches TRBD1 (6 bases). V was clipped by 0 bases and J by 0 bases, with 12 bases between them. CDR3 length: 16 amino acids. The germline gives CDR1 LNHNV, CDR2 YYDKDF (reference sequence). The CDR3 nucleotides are TGTGCCACCAGCAGAGATTACGGGACACACTCCTACGAGCAGTACTTC. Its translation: CATSRDYGTHSYEQYF.

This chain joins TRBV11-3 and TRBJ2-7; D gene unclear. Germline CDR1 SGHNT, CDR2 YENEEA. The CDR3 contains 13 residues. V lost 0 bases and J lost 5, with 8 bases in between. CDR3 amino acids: CASSLEPQDEQYF. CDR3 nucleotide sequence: TGTGCCAGCAGCTTAGAACCGCAGGACGAGCAGTACTTC.

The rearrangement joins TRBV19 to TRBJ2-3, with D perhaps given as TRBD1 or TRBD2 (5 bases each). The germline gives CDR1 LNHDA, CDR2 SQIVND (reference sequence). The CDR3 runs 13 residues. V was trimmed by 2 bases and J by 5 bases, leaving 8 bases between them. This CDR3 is CASSIMGVDTQYF. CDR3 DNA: TGTGCCAGTAGTATAATGGGGGTAGATACGCAGTATTTT.

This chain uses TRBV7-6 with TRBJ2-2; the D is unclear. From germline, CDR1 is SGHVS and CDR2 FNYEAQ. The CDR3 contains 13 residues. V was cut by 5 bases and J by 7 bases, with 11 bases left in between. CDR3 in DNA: TGTGCCAGCAGCCCCCGAGAATTCGGGGAGCTGTTTTTT. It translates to CASSPREFGELFF.

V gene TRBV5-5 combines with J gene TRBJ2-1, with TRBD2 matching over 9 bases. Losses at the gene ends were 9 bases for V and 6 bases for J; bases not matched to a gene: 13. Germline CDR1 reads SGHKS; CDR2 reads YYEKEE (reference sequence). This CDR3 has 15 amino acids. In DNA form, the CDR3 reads TGTGCCACCACCGACTTTAGCGGGAGAAGCAATGAGCAGTTCTTC. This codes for CATTDFSGRSNEQFF.

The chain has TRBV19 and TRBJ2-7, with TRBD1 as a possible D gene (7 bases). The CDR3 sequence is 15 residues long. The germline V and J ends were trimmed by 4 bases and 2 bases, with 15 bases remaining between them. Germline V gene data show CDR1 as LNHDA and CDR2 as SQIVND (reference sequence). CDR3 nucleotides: TGTGCCAGTAGTAGTCCCGGGGGACAGACCTACGAGCAGTACTTC. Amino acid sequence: CASSSPGGQTYEQYF.

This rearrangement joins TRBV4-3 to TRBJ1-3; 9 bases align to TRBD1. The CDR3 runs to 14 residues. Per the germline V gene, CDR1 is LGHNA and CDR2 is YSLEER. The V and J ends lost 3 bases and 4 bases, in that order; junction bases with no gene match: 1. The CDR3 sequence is CASSHGTGGNTIYF. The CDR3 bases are TGCGCCAGCAGCCATGGGACAGGGGGAAACACCATATATTTT.

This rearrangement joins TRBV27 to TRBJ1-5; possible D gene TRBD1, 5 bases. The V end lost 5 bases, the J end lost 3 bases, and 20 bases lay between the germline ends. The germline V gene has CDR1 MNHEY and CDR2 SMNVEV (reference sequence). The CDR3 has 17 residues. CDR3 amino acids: CASSQKIGGGYNQPQHF. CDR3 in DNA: TGTGCCAGCAGTCAAAAAATCGGGGGGGGTTACAATCAGCCCCAGCATTTT.

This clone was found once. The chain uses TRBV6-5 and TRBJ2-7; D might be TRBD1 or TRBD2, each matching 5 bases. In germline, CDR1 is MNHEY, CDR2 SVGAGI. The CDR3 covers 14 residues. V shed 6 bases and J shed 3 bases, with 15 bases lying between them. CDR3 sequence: CASRHRLEGYEQYF. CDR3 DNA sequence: TGTGCCAGCAGGCACAGGCTTGAGGGCTACGAGCAGTACTTC.

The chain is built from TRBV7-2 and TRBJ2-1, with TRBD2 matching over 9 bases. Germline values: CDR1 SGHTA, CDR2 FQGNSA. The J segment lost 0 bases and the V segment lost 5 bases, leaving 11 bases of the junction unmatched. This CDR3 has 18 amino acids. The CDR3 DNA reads TGTGCCAGCAGCCCCCCATCCCTTAGCGGGAGCTCCTACAATGAGCAGTTCTTC. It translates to CASSPPSLSGSSYNEQFF. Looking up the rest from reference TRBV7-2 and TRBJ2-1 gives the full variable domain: GAGVSQSPSNKVTEKGKDVELRCDPISGHTALYWYRQSLGQGLEFLIYFQGNSAPDKSGLPSDRFSAERTGGSVSTLTIQRTQQEDSAVYLCASSPPSLSGSSYNEQFFGPGTRLTVL.

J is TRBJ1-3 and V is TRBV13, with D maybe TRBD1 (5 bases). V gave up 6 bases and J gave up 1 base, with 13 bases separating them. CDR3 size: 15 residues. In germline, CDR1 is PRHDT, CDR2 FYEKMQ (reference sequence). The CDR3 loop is CASRPTGFSGNTIYF. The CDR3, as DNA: TGTGCCAGCAGACCCACAGGTTTTTCTGGAAACACCATATATTTT.

The CDR3 DNA is TGTGCCAGCAGCTGGGGGGGAGAGCAGTACTTC. Its translation is CASSWGGEQYF. The V and J genes are TRBV5-5 and TRBJ2-7, with 7 bases matching TRBD2. This CDR3 is built from 11 residues. The germline gives CDR1 SGHKS, CDR2 YYEKEE (reference sequence). Trimming removed 3 bases from V and 7 bases from J; junction bases left unmatched: 1.

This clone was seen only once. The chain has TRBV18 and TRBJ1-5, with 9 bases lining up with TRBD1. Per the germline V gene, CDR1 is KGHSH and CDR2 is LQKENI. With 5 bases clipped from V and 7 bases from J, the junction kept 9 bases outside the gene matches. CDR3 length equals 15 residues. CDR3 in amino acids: CASSDGTGRGQPQHF. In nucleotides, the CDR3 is TGTGCCAGCTCAGACGGGACAGGGCGAGGACAGCCCCAGCATTTT.